This T cell receptor beta chain came from a study of long-term antiretroviral therapy in people with HIV. Study outcomes and limitations: Repertoires in HIV (unlike those of controls) had narrower CDR3 length ranges. Blood specimens, gathered between the mid-2000s and the late 2010s, were possibly obtained under older ART regimens. Pre-ART clonal expansion yielded clones that dominated the repertoire at all time points.

A minimum of one pre-ART and two post-ART PBMC samples existed for each donor. This clone has a single count. Its antigen is not identified. Survey-level immunoSEQ v3.0 assays were run. Sequencing was performed with immunoSEQ multiplex PCR; in TCRdb, only in-frame clones are kept and a portion is missing. The sample has roughly 6,400 clones; 65% to 85% are singletons. This CDR3 spans 16 amino acids. Germline CDR1 is SGHDT and CDR2 is YYEEEE. Deletions cut 1 base from V and 6 bases from J, with 14 bases between. The sequences come from unsorted PBMCs, collected 1.1 years after starting antiretroviral therapy. This receptor was taken from a man aged 35 to 55 with HIV. The chain has TRBV5-6 and TRBJ1-6, with unresolved D. For the CDR3, the DNA is TGTGCCAGCAGCTTGTATCCGGCAGACCTTAATTCACCCCTCCACTTT. Protein product: CASSLYPADLNSPLHF.